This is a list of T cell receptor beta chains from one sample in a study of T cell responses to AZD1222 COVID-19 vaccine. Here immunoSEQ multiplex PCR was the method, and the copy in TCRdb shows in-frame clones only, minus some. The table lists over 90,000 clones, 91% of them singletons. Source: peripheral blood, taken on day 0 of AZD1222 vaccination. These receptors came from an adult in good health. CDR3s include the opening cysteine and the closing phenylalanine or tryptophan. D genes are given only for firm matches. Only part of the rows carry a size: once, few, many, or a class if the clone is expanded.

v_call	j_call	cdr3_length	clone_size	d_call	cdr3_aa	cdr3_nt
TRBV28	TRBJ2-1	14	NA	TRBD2	CASSSGGVVNEQFF	TGTGCCAGCAGTTCGGGGGGAGTTGTCAATGAGCAGTTCTTC
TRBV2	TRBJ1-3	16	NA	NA	CASSEWGAGAGNTIYF	TGTGCCAGCAGTGAATGGGGTGCCGGGGCTGGAAACACCATATATTTT
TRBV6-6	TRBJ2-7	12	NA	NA	CASHIQGVEQYF	TGTGCCAGCCACATCCAGGGAGTCGAGCAGTACTTC
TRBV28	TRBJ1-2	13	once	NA	CASSLQGSGGYTF	TGTGCCAGCAGTTTACAGGGGAGCGGTGGCTACACCTTC
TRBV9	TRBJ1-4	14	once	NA	CASSGQDEDEKLFF	TGTGCCAGCAGCGGACAGGATGAGGATGAAAAACTGTTTTTT
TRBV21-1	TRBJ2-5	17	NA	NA	CASSKVRARGGYETQYF	TGTGCCAGCAGCAAAGTAAGAGCAAGGGGGGGCTACGAGACCCAGTACTTC
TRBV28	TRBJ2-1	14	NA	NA	CASSPTAPINEQFF	TGTGCCAGCAGCCCGACCGCGCCCATTAATGAGCAGTTCTTC
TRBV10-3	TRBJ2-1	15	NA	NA	CAISESWGAGNEQFF	TGTGCCATCAGTGAGTCGTGGGGGGCGGGGAATGAGCAGTTCTTC
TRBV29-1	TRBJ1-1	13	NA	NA	CSTKGRMNTEAFF	TGCAGCACGAAGGGACGGATGAACACTGAAGCTTTCTTT
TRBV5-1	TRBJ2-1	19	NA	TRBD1	CASSLFGTGGGSSYNEQFF	TGCGCCAGCAGCTTGTTTGGGACAGGGGGCGGGAGCTCCTACAATGAGCAGTTCTTC
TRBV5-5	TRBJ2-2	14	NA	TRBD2	CASSPGLVSGELFF	TGTGCCAGCAGCCCAGGACTAGTATCCGGGGAGCTGTTTTTT
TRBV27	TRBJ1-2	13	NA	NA	CASSFVVTGGYTF	TGTGCCAGCAGTTTCGTAGTTACGGGAGGCTACACCTTC
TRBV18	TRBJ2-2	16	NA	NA	CASSPGQLKNTGELFF	TGTGCCAGCTCACCGGGACAACTAAAGAACACCGGGGAGCTGTTTTTT
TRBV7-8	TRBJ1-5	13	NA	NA	CASSLAQDQPQHF	TGTGCCAGCAGCTTAGCCCAGGATCAGCCCCAGCATTTT
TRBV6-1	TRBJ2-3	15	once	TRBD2	CASSEHGGRLDTQYF	TGTGCCAGCAGTGAACACGGCGGGAGATTAGATACGCAGTATTTT
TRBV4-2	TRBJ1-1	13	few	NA	CASSLEVSTEAFF	TGTGCCAGCAGCCTCGAGGTAAGCACTGAAGCTTTCTTT
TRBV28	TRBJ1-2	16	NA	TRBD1	CASSYVSADRDYGYTF	TGTGCCAGCAGTTACGTTTCCGCCGACAGGGACTATGGCTACACCTTC
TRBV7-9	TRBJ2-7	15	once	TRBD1	CASSNRQGSTYEQYF	TGTGCCAGCAGCAATAGACAGGGAAGCACCTACGAGCAGTACTTC
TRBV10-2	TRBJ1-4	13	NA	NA	CASSESQGIKLFF	TGCGCCAGCAGTGAATCTCAAGGGATAAAACTGTTTTTT
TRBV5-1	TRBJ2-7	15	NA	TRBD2	CASSPGGLAGGEQYF	TGCGCCAGCAGCCCGGGAGGGCTAGCGGGAGGCGAGCAGTACTTC
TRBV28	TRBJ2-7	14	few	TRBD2	CASSFPGLEYEQYF	TGTGCCAGCAGTTTTCCGGGACTAGAATACGAGCAGTACTTC
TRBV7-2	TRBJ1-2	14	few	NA	CASSLDRLSYGYTF	TGTGCCAGCAGCTTAGACAGACTTTCCTATGGCTACACCTTC
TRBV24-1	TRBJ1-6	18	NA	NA	CATSGQYRADSYNSPLHF	TGTGCCACCAGTGGCCAATACAGGGCGGACTCCTATAATTCACCCCTCCACTTT
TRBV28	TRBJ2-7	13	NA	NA	CASSKPSSYEQYF	TGTGCCAGCAGCAAACCATCCTCCTACGAGCAGTACTTC